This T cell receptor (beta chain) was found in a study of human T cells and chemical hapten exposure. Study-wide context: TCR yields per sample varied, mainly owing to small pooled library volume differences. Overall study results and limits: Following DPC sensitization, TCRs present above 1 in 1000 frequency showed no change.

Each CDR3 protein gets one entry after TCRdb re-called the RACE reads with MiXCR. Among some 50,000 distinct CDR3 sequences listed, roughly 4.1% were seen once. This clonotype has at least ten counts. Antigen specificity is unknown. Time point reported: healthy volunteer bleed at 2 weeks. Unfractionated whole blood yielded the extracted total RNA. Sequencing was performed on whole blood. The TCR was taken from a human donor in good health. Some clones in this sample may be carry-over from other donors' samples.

DNA of the CDR3: TGTGCCAGCCTATCCTCGAGCGGGGGATACGAGCAGTACTTC. Protein: CASLSSSGGYEQYF. The rearrangement joins TRBV2 to TRBJ2-7; 8 bases align to TRBD2. J was trimmed by 4 bases and V by 8 bases; bases with no gene match: 10. The CDR3 contains 14 residues. CDR1 SNHLY and CDR2 FYNNEI come from the germline V gene.